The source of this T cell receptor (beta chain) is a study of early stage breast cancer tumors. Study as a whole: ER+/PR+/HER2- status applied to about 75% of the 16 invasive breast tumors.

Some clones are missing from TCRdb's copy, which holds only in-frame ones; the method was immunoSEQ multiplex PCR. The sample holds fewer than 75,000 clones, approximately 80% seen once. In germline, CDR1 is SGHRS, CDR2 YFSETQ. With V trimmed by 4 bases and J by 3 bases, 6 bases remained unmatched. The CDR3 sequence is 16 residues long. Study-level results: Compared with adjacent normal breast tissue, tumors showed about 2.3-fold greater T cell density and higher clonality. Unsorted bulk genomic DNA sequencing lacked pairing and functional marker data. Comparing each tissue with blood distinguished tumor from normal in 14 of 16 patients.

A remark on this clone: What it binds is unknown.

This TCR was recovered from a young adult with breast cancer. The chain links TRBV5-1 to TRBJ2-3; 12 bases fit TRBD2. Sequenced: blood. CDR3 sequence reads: CASSGRLAGVTDTQYF. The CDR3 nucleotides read TGCGCCAGCAGCGGGCGACTAGCGGGAGTGACAGATACGCAGTATTTT.